These T cell receptor beta chains were read from a single sample in a study of T cells in localized non-small cell lung cancer. Sequencing used immunoSEQ multiplex PCR; TCRdb keeps in-frame clones, though not all of them. The data contain 100,000 to 150,000 clones, 70% to 90% of them singletons. Material: peripheral blood, obtained before any cancer treatment. These receptors all stem from an older female donor with stage I lung adenocarcinoma. Both conserved end residues are trimmed from each CDR3.

TRBV9	TRBJ1-1	13	ASSVDTYRNTEAF
TRBV5-4	TRBJ2-3	12	ASSLTGFTDTQY
TRBV5-4	TRBJ1-3	13	ASSIGTGEGNTIY
TRBV7-9	TRBJ2-1	17	ASSLDSSGLPGRPNEQF
TRBV10-3	TRBJ1-2	10	AISESARGYT
TRBV5-1	TRBJ2-1	13	ASSLDGSSPNEQF
TRBV6-1	TRBJ2-7	10	ASSDRAYEQY
TRBV2	TRBJ2-1	13	ASRLAGNFYNEQF
TRBV10-1	TRBJ2-7	10	ASSESKKEQY
TRBV28	TRBJ2-3	13	ASSFLREYTDTQY
TRBV27	TRBJ2-1	12	ASSLSLAGGEQF
TRBV28	TRBJ1-6	10	ASRLNGSPLH
TRBV7-6	TRBJ2-1	13	ASSLGQSVYNEQF
TRBV5-6	TRBJ2-3	14	ASSSRLAGPTDTQY
TRBV27	TRBJ2-7	11	ASSPQKSYEQY
TRBV2	TRBJ2-1	13	ASSEGGGLYNEQF
TRBV7-3	TRBJ2-2	14	ASSLNSPGNTGELF
TRBV7-9	TRBJ1-1	11	ASSLAQNTEAF
TRBV5-4	TRBJ2-5	12	ASSPTPSEGTQY
TRBV5-6	TRBJ2-7	14	ASSLKLRATSYEQY
TRBV9	TRBJ2-7	15	ASSVLAGGPFGTEQY
TRBV6-5	TRBJ2-1	14	ASSYSHGGRHNEQF
TRBV5-1	TRBJ2-3	11	ASSIAGPDTQY
TRBV30	TRBJ2-3	12	AWTPGTSGDTQY
TRBV15	TRBJ2-1	15	ATSRLPRDRGYNEQF
TRBV27	TRBJ2-2	13	ASSLGAENTGELF
TRBV27	TRBJ2-7	17	ASSFRFPRTGGPVYEQY
TRBV27	TRBJ2-2	15	ASSLRLSRGGTGELF
TRBV7-9	TRBJ2-1	10	ASKGSYNEQF